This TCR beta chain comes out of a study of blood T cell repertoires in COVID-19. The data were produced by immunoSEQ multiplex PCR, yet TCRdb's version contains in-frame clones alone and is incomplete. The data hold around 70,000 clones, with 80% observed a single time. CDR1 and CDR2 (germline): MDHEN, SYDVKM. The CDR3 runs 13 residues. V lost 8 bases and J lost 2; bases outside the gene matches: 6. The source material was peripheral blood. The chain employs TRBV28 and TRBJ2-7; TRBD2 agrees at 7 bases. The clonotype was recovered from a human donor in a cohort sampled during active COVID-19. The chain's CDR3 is CASRPGGPYEQYV. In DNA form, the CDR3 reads TGTGCCAGCCGGCCGGGAGGCCCCTACGAGCAGTACGTC.